This is a list of T cell receptor beta chains from one sample in a study of cytomegalovirus exposure and HLA in healthy donors. Generated by immunoSEQ multiplex PCR, the TCRdb table keeps only in-frame clones and is missing some. Of some 150,000 clones in the sample, 65% to 80% were seen once. Material for sequencing was PBMCs. All receptors derive from a woman aged 25 to 39 in good health and CMV-seronegative. The CDR3 runs from the conserved cysteine through the conserved F or W. Fields, in order: V gene, J gene, D gene, clone size, CDR3 DNA, CDR3 protein. D genes are given only for firm matches. The size field is filled for only some rows; it gives once, few, many or a size class.

TRBV25-1,TRBJ1-2,TRBD1,.,TGTGCCAGCAGTTGGGGACAGGGGTTTTACTATGGCTACACCTTC,CASSWGQGFYYGYTF
TRBV7-2,TRBJ1-2,.,.,TGTGCCAGCAGCTCTTCCGGGACTGGGTATGGCTACACCTTC,CASSSSGTGYGYTF
TRBV7-9,TRBJ1-2,TRBD1,.,TGTGCCAGCAGCTCGACAGGGTTGGCTAACTATGGCTACACCTTC,CASSSTGLANYGYTF
TRBV11-2,TRBJ1-1,TRBD1,.,TGTGCCAGCAGCTCCTTGACAGGGTCTAACACTGAAGCTTTCTTT,CASSSLTGSNTEAFF
TRBV28,TRBJ1-2,.,.,TGTGCCAGCAGTTCCCCAGGGGACCGCTATGGCTACACCTTC,CASSSPGDRYGYTF
TRBV7-9,TRBJ1-5,.,once,TGTTCCAGCAGCTTATCGTCTCAGCCCCAGCATTTT,CSSSLSSQPQHF
TRBV9,TRBJ2-3,.,.,TGTGCCAGCAGCGACCAGGGTCGGTGGGGCACAGATACGCAGTATTTT,CASSDQGRWGTDTQYF
TRBV18,TRBJ1-2,TRBD1,.,TGTGCCAGCTCAGCTTATGACAGGGGGCTTGATGGCTACACCTTC,CASSAYDRGLDGYTF
TRBV6-1,TRBJ2-3,TRBD2,.,TGTGCCAGCAGTGATGGGCTAGCGGACGCCCCAGATACGCAGTATTTT,CASSDGLADAPDTQYF
TRBV29-1,TRBJ2-7,.,.,TGCAGCGTTGAAGTGGTCTCAGGGGCCGACTTCGAGCAGTACTTC,CSVEVVSGADFEQYF
TRBV7-2,TRBJ2-1,TRBD1,.,TGTGCCAGCAGCTTAATAGGACAGGGGGCCGGTGAGCAGTTCTTC,CASSLIGQGAGEQFF
TRBV19,TRBJ1-5,TRBD1,.,TGTGCCAGTAGTCAGGGTAGGGGACAGGGGCGGCAGCCCCAGCATTTT,CASSQGRGQGRQPQHF
TRBV27,TRBJ2-7,TRBD2,once,TGTGCCAGCAGTTTCGGGGGGGAAAGCGGGAGGGCCGGGTACGAGCAGTACTTC,CASSFGGESGRAGYEQYF
TRBV9,TRBJ2-3,TRBD1,.,TGTGCCAGCAGTACAGGGGGCGCAACAGATACGCAGTATTTT,CASSTGGATDTQYF